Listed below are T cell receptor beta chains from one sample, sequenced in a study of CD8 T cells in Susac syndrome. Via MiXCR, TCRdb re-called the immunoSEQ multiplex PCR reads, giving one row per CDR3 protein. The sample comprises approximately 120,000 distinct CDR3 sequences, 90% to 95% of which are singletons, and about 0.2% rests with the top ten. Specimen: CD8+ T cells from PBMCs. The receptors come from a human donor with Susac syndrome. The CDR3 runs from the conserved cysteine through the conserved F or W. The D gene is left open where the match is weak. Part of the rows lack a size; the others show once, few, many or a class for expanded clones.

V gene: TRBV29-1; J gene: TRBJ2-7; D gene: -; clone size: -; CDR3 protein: CSVEDRTYEQYF; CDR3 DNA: TGCAGCGTTGAAGACCGAACCTACGAGCAGTACTTC
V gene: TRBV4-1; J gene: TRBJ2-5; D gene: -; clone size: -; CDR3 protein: CASSQEGRGETQYF; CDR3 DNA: TGCGCCAGCAGCCAAGAAGGGCGTGGGGAGACCCAGTACTTC
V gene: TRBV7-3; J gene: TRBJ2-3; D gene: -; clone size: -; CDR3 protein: CADLLARGTDTQYF; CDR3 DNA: TGTGCCGACCTATTGGCTAGAGGGACAGATACGCAGTATTTT
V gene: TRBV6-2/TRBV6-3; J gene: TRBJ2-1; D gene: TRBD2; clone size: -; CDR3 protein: CASRTGVAGEVSNEQFF; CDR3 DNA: TGTGCCAGCAGGACAGGCGTAGCGGGAGAGGTATCCAATGAGCAGTTCTTC
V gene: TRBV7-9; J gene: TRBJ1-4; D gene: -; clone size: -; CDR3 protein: CASEGDNEKLFF; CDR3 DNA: TGTGCCAGCGAAGGAGATAATGAAAAACTGTTTTTT
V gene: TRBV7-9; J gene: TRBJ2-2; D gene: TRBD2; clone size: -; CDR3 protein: CASSPLAGGPITGELFF; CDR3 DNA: TGTGCCAGCAGCCCGCTAGCGGGGGGGCCGATCACCGGGGAGCTGTTTTTT
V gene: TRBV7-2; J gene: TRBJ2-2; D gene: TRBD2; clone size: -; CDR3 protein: CASSWGGKLLTGELFF; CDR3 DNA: TGTGCCAGCAGCTGGGGGGGGAAGCTCCTCACCGGGGAGCTGTTTTTT
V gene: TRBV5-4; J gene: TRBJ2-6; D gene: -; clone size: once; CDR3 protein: CASSPLSGVRLSGANVLTF; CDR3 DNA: TGTGCCAGCAGCCCCCTTTCAGGGGTCCGCCTCTCTGGGGCCAACGTCCTGACTTTC
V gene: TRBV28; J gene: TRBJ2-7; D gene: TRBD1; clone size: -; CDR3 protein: CASSYESPRTGSSYEQYF; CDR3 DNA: TGTGCCAGCAGTTATGAAAGCCCCCGGACAGGATCGTCCTACGAGCAGTACTTC
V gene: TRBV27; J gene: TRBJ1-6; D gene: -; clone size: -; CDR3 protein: CASSLFGVADSPLHF; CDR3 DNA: TGTGCCAGCAGTTTGTTTGGGGTAGCTGATTCACCCCTCCACTTT
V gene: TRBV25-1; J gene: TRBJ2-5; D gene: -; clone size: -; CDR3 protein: CASSAGQETQYF; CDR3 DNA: TGTGCCAGCAGTGCTGGCCAAGAGACCCAGTACTTC
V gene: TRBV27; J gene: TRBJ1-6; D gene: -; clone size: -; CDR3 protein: CASGGDRSYNSPLHF; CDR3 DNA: TGTGCCAGCGGGGGGGACCGTTCCTATAATTCACCCCTCCACTTT
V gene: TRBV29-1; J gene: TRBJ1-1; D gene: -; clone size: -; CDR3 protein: CSVFTGRGTEAFF; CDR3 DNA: TGCAGCGTATTTACAGGGAGAGGCACTGAAGCTTTCTTT
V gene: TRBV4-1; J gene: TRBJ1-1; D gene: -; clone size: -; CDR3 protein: CASAVLGARGAFF; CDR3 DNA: TGCGCCAGCGCTGTCCTGGGGGCGAGGGGGGCTTTCTTT
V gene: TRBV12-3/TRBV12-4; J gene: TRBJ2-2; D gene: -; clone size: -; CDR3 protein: CASSFEGPWTGGELFF; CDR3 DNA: TGTGCCAGCAGTTTTGAGGGCCCCTGGACTGGCGGGGAGCTGTTTTTT
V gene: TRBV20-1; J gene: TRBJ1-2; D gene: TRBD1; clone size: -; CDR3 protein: CSARGTDAARDNYGYTF; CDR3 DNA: TGCAGTGCCCGGGGGACAGACGCCGCCCGGGATAACTATGGCTACACCTTC
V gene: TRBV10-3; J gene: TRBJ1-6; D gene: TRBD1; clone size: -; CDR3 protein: CAIARQGARNSPLHF; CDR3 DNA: TGTGCCATCGCAAGACAGGGGGCGCGGAATTCACCCCTCCACTTT
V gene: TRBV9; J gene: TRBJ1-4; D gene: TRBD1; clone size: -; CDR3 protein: CASSVGGTVTNEKLFF; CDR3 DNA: TGTGCCAGCAGCGTAGGGGGGACAGTAACTAATGAAAAACTGTTTTTT
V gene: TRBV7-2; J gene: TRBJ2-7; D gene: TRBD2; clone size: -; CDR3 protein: CASSLGLAGGSYEQYF; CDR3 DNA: TGTGCCAGCAGCTTGGGACTAGCGGGAGGGTCCTACGAGCAGTACTTC
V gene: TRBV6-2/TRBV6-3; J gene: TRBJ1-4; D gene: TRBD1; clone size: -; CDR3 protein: CASSYSRDRYEEKLFF; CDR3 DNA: TGTGCCAGCAGTTACTCCAGGGACAGGTACGAAGAAAAACTGTTTTTT
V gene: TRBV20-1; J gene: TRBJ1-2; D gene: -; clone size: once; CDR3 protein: CSVSRYFYYGYTF; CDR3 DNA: TGCAGTGTTAGCCGCTACTTCTACTATGGCTACACCTTC
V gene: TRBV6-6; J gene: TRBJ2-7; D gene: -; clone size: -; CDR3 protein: CASSYATYYEQYF; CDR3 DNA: TGTGCCAGCAGTTACGCGACCTACTACGAGCAGTACTTC
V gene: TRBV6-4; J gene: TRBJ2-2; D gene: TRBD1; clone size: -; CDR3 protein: CASREAGTGGGELFF; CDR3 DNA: TGTGCCAGCAGAGAGGCGGGGACAGGCGGCGGGGAGCTGTTTTTT
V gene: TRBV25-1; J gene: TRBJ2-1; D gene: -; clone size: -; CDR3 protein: CASSDPSGQSYNEQFF; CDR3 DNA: TGTGCCAGCAGTGATCCTTCCGGACAGAGCTACAATGAGCAGTTCTTC
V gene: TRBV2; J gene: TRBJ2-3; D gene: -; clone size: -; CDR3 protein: CASKGGLDTDTQYF; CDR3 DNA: TGTGCCAGCAAGGGCGGACTTGACACAGATACGCAGTATTTT
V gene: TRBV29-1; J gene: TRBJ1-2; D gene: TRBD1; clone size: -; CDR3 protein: CSVEDRTGGVGGGYTF; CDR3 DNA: TGCAGCGTTGAAGATCGTACAGGGGGCGTTGGTGGGGGCTACACCTTC
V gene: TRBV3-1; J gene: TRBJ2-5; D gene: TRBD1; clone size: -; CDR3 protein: CASSQGGRGHVSETQYF; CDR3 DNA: TGTGCCAGCAGCCAAGGTGGCAGGGGGCACGTCTCAGAGACCCAGTACTTC
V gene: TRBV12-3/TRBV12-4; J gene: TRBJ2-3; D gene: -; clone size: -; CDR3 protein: CASSPLGGNTQYF; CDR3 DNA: TGTGCCAGCAGTCCTTTGGGGGGTAATACGCAGTATTTT
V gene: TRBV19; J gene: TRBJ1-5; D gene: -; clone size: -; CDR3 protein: CASSILSGRVSDQPQHF; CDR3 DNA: TGTGCCAGTAGTATTCTGAGTGGCAGGGTTTCTGATCAGCCCCAGCATTTT
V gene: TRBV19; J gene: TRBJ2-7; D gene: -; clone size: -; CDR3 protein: CASSPRGPGSSYEQYF; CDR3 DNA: TGTGCCAGTAGCCCTCGGGGCCCCGGGAGCTCCTACGAGCAGTACTTC
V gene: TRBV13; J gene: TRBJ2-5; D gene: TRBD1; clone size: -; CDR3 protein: CASSRDRGEQETQYF; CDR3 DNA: TGTGCCAGCAGCAGGGACAGGGGCGAACAAGAGACCCAGTACTTC
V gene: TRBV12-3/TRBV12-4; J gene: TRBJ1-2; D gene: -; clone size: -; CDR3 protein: CASSLGERGYTF; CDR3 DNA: TGTGCCAGCAGTTTGGGCGAGAGGGGCTACACCTTC
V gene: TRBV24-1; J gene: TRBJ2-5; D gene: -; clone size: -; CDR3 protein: CATSDRRDDPQETQYF; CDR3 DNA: TGTGCCACCAGTGATAGGCGGGACGACCCCCAAGAGACCCAGTACTTC
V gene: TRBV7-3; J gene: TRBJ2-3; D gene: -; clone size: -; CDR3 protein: CASGPGGTGDTQYF; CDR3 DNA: TGTGCCAGCGGCCCCGGTGGCACCGGAGATACGCAGTATTTT
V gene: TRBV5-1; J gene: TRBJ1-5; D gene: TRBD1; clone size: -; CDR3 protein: CASSTGTANQPQHF; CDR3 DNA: TGCGCCAGCAGCACCGGGACAGCTAATCAGCCCCAGCATTTT
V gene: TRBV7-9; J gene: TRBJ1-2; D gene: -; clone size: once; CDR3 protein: CASSFGVDGYTF; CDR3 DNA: TGTGCCAGCAGCTTTGGAGTTGACGGCTACACCTTC
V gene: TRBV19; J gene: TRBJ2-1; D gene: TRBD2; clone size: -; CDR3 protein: CASSIRGLANRNEQFF; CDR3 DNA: TGTGCCAGTAGTATCCGGGGACTAGCGAACCGCAATGAGCAGTTCTTC
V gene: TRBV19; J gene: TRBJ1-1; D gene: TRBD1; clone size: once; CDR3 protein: CASSATGTGGTEAFF; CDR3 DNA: TGTGCCAGTAGTGCAACCGGGACAGGGGGAACTGAAGCTTTCTTT
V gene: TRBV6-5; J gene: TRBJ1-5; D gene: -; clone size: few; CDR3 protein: CASSSLEGRHQPQHF; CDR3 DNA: TGTGCCAGCAGTTCCCTGGAGGGTCGCCATCAGCCCCAGCATTTT
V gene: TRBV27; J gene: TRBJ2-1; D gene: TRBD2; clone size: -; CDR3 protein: CASSPGIAGGYNEQFF; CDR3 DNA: TGTGCCAGCAGTCCTGGGATAGCGGGAGGGTACAATGAGCAGTTCTTC
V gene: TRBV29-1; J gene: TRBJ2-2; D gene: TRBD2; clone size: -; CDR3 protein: CSVETSGNTGELFF; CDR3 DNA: TGCAGCGTTGAAACTAGCGGGAACACCGGGGAGCTGTTTTTT
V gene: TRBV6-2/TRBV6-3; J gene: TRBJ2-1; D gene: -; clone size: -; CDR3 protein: CASSQEDSSYNEQFF; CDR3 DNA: TGTGCCAGCAGTCAGGAGGACAGCTCCTACAATGAGCAGTTCTTC